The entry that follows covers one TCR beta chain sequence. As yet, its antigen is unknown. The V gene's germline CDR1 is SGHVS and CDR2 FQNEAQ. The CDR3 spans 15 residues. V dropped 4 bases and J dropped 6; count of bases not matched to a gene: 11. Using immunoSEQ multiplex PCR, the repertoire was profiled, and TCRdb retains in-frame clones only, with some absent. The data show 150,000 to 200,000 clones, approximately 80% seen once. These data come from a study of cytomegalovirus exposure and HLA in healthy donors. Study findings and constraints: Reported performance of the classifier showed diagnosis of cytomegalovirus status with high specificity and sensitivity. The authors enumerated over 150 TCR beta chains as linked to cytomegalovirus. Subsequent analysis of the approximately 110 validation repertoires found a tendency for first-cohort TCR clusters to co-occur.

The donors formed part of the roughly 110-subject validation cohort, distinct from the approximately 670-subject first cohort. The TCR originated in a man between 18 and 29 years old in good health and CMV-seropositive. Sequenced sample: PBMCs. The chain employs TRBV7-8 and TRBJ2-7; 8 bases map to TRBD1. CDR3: CASSSERTGFVEQYF. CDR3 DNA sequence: TGTGCCAGCAGCTCGGAAAGGACAGGGTTCGTCGAGCAGTACTTC.